This TCR beta chain was documented in a study of T cell responses to AZD1222 COVID-19 vaccine. Study context: Pooled samples include second doses given at about 4 or 12 weeks. Study results and caveats: Seropositive at baseline were only a handful of AZD1222 recipients. Spike-specific TCR breadth and depth went up after people got two AZD1222 doses. CD4 TCRs covered the whole spike, strongest at regions 160-218 and 743-854.

Trimming removed 6 bases from V and 0 bases from J, with 12 bases in between. Germline V gene lookup returns CDR1 SNHLY and CDR2 FYNNEI. CDR3 length: 14 amino acids. Repertoires were generated with immunoSEQ multiplex PCR, while TCRdb's copy carries only in-frame clones and drops some. The table includes some 150,000 clones, about nine tenths detected once. This clone was seen only a few times. Its antigen is not known. The sample was peripheral blood, taken on day 0 of AZD1222 vaccination. The chain employs TRBV2 and TRBJ2-7; unclear D gene. This TCR derives from an adult in good health. CDR3: CASRPSRNSYEQYF. For the CDR3, the DNA is TGTGCCAGCAGGCCGAGCAGGAACTCCTACGAGCAGTACTTC. Drawing the rest from reference TRBV2 and TRBJ2-7, the complete variable domain is EPEVTQTPSHQVTQMGQEVILRCVPISNHLYFYWYRQILGQKVEFLVSFYNNEISEKSEIFDDQFSVERPDGSNFTLKIRSTKLEDSAMYFCASRPSRNSYEQYFGPGTRLTVT.